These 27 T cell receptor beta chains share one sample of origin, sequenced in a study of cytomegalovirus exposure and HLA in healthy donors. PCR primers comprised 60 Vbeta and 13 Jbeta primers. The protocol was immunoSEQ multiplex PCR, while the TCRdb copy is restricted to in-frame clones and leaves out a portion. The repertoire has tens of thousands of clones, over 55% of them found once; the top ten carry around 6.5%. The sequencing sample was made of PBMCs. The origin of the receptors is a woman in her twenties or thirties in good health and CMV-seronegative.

The CDR3 nucleotides are TGTGCCAGCAGCCCCGGGACAGGGAGAGATTTCTATGGCTACACCTTC. Translated: CASSPGTGRDFYGYTF. The chain joins TRBV4-2 to TRBJ1-2; 9 bases are a match to TRBD1. The CDR3 has 16 amino acids. Germline loops: CDR1 LGHNA, CDR2 YNFKEQ. The trim removed 4 bases at V and 4 bases at J, leaving 10 bases unmatched.

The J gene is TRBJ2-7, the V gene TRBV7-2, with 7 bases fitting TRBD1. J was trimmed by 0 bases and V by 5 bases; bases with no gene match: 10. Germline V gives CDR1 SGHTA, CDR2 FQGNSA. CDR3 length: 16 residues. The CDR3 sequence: CASSHGTDRDSYEQYF. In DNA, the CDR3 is TGTGCCAGCAGCCACGGGACAGATCGAGACTCCTACGAGCAGTACTTC. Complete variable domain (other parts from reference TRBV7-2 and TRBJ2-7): GAGVSQSPSNKVTEKGKDVELRCDPISGHTALYWYRQSLGQGLEFLIYFQGNSAPDKSGLPSDRFSAERTGGSVSTLTIQRTQQEDSAVYLCASSHGTDRDSYEQYFGPGTRLTVT.

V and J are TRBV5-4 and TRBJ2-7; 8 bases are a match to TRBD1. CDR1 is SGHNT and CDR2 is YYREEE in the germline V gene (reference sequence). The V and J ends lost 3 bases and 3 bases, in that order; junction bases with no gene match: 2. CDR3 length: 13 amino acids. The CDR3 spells CASSSDRGYEQYF. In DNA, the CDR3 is TGTGCCAGCAGCTCAGACAGGGGCTACGAGCAGTACTTC.

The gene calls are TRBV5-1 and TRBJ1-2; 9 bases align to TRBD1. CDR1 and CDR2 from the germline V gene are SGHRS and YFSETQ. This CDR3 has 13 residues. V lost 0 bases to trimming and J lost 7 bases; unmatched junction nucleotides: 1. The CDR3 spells CASSLEGQGGYTF. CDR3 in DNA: TGCGCCAGCAGCTTGGAGGGACAGGGTGGCTACACCTTC. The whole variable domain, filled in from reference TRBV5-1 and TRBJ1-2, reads KAGVTQTPRYLIKTRGQQVTLSCSPISGHRSVSWYQQTPGQGLQFLFEYFSETQRNKGNFPGRFSGRQFSNSRSEMNVSTLELGDSALYLCASSLEGQGGYTFGSGTRLTVV.

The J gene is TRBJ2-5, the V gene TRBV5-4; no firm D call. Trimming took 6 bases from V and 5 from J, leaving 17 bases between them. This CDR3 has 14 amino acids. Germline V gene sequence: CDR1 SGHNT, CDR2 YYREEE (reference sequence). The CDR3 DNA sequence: TGTGCCAGCACCCCCTCCGAGGCGACGGAGACCCAGTACTTC. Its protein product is CASTPSEATETQYF.

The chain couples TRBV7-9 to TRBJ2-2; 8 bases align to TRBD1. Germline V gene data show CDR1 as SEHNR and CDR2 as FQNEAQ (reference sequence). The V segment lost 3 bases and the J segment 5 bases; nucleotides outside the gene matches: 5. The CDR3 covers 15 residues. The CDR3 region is CASSFSGQGTGELFF. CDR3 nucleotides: TGTGCCAGCAGCTTTTCCGGACAGGGAACCGGGGAGCTGTTTTTT.

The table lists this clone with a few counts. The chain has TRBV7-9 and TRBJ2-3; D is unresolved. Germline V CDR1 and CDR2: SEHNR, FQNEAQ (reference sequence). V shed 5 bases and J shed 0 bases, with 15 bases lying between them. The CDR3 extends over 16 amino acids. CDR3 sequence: CASSARVRLSTDTQYF. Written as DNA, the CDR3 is TGTGCCAGCAGCGCTCGGGTTCGCCTTAGCACAGATACGCAGTATTTT. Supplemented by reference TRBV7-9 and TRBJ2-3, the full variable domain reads DTGVSQNPRHKITKRGQNVTFRCDPISEHNRLYWYRQTLGQGPEFLTYFQNEAQLEKSRLLSDRFSAERPKGSFSTLEIQRTEQGDSAMYLCASSARVRLSTDTQYFGPGTRLTVL.

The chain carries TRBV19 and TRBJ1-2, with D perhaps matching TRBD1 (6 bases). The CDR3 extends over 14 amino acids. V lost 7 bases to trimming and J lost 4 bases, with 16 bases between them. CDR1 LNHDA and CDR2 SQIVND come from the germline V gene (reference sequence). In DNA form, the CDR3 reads TGTGCCAGTACCCGCGTGACAGGCCCCTATGGCTACACCTTC. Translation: CASTRVTGPYGYTF.

This CDR3 is CASSFFWSGEETQYF. As DNA, the CDR3 is TGTGCCAGCAGCTTCTTCTGGTCAGGGGAAGAGACCCAGTACTTC. The chain employs TRBV5-6 and TRBJ2-5; tentatively, D is TRBD1 (6 bases). The CDR3 contains 15 residues. In germline, CDR1 is SGHDT, CDR2 YYEEEE. Trimming stripped 2 bases from V and 3 bases from J, with 14 bases between.

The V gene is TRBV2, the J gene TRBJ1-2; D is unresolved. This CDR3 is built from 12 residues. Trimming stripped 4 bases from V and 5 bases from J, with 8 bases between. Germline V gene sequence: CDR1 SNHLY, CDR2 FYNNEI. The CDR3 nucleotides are TGTGCCAGCAGTGTTGCGGGGTATGGCTACACCTTC. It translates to CASSVAGYGYTF. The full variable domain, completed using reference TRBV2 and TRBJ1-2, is EPEVTQTPSHQVTQMGQEVILRCVPISNHLYFYWYRQILGQKVEFLVSFYNNEISEKSEIFDDQFSVERPDGSNFTLKIRSTKLEDSAMYFCASSVAGYGYTFGSGTRLTVV.

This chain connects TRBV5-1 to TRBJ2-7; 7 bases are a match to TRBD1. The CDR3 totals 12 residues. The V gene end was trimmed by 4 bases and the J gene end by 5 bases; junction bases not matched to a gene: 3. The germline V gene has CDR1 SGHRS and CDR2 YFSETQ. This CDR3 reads CASSLTGDEQYF. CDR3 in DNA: TGCGCCAGCAGCCTCACAGGGGACGAGCAGTACTTC.

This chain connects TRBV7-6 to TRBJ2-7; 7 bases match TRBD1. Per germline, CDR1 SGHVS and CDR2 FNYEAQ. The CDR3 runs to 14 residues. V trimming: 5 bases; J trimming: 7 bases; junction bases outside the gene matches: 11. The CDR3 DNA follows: TGTGCCAGCAGCGGCAGACAGGGCCCGGGGGAGCAGTACTTC. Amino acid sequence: CASSGRQGPGEQYF.

CDR3: CASSDRSPLHF. CDR3 in DNA: TGTGCCAGCAGTGATCGGTCACCCCTCCACTTT. The chain carries TRBV6-1 and TRBJ1-6; D gene uncertain. Germline V gene data show CDR1 as MNHNS and CDR2 as SASEGT. The CDR3 sequence is 11 residues long. Trimming shortened V by 3 bases and J by 10 bases, and 4 bases separated the two germline ends.

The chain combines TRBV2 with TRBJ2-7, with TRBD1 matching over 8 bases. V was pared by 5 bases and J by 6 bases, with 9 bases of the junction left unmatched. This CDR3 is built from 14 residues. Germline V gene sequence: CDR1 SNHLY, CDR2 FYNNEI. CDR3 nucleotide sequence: TGTGCCAGCAGTTTGGACAGGGTAAGTCTCGAGCAGTACTTC. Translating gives CASSLDRVSLEQYF. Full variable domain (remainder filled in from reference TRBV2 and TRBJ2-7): EPEVTQTPSHQVTQMGQEVILRCVPISNHLYFYWYRQILGQKVEFLVSFYNNEISEKSEIFDDQFSVERPDGSNFTLKIRSTKLEDSAMYFCASSLDRVSLEQYFGPGTRLTVT.

The CDR3 DNA reads as TGTGCCAGCAGCTTAGGATTGGCTAACTACTGGTCCTCCTACGAGCAGTACTTC. This encodes CASSLGLANYWSSYEQYF. The V and J genes are TRBV11-2 and TRBJ2-7; D not certain. CDR3 length: 18 residues. Trimming took off 1 base at V and 0 bases at J, with 19 bases between the two ends. CDR1 and CDR2 (germline): SGHAT, FQNNGV.

The CDR3 region is CASSYGASASYEQYF. The CDR3 DNA is TGTGCCAGCAGTTACGGGGCTAGCGCCTCCTACGAGCAGTACTTC. The V gene is TRBV6-5, the J gene TRBJ2-7; D is possibly TRBD2 (6 bases). Germline loops: CDR1 MNHEY, CDR2 SVGAGI. CDR3 length: 15 residues. V lost 2 bases to trimming and J lost 0 bases, with 11 bases between them.

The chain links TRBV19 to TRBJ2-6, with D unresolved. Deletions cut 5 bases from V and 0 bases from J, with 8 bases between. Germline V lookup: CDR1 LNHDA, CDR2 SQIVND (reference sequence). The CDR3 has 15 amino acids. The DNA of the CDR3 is TGTGCCAGTAGTCAGGTCCTCTCTGGGGCCAACGTCCTGACTTTC. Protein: CASSQVLSGANVLTF.

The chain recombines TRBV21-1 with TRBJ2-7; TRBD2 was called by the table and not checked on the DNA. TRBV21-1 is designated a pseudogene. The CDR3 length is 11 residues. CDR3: CASSCTGLSYF. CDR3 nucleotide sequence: TGTGCCAGCAGCTGTACGGGACTTTCTTACTTC.

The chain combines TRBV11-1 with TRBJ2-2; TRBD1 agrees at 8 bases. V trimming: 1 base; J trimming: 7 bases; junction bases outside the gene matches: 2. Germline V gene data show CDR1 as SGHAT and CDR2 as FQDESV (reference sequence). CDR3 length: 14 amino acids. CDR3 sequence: CASSLGTGSGELFF. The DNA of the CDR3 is TGTGCCAGCAGCTTAGGGACAGGGAGCGGGGAGCTGTTTTTT.

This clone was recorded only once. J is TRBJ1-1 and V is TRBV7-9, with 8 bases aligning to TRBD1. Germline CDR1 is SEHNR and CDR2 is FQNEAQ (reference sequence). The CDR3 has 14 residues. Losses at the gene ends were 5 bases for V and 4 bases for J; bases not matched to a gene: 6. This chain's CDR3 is CASSPDRVGTEAFF. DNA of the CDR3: TGTGCCAGCAGCCCGGACAGGGTGGGCACTGAAGCTTTCTTT. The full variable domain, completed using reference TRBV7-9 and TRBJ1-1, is DTGVSQNPRHKITKRGQNVTFRCDPISEHNRLYWYRQTLGQGPEFLTYFQNEAQLEKSRLLSDRFSAERPKGSFSTLEIQRTEQGDSAMYLCASSPDRVGTEAFFGQGTRLTVV.

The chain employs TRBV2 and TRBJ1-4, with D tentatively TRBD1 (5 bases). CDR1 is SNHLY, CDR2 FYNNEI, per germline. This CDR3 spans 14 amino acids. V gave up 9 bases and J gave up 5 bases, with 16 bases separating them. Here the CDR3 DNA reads TGTGCCAGTCGACCGACAGTGATAAATGAAAAACTGTTTTTT. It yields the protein CASRPTVINEKLFF.

CDR3 residues: CASTYVEFTEAFF. The CDR3 DNA reads TGTGCCAGCACTTACGTCGAGTTCACTGAAGCTTTCTTT. The genes are TRBV6-1 and TRBJ1-1; D call uncertain. Looked up from germline, CDR1 is MNHNS and CDR2 is SASEGT. With 7 bases removed from V and 4 bases from J, the gap between germline ends came to 13 bases. The CDR3 consists of 13 residues.

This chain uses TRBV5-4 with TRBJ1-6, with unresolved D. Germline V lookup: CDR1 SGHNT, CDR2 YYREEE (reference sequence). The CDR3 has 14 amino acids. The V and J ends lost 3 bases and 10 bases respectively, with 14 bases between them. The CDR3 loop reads CASSSTGEGSPLHF. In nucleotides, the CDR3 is TGTGCCAGCAGCTCGACGGGAGAGGGATCACCCCTCCACTTT.

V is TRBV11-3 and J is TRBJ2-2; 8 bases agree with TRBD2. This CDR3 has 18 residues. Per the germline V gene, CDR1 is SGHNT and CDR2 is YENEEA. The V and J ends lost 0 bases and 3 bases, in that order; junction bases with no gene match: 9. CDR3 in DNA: TGTGCCAGCAGCTTAGATCAGAGCGGGAGCATCGACACCGGGGAGCTGTTTTTT. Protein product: CASSLDQSGSIDTGELFF.

The CDR3 sequence: CASSVANSGGYNEQFF. CDR3 sequence (DNA): TGTGCCAGCAGCGTAGCGAATAGCGGGGGATACAATGAGCAGTTCTTC. The rearrangement links TRBV9 to TRBJ2-1; TRBD2 aligns across 9 bases. Unmatched junction bases numbered 5, after V lost 0 bases and J lost 4 bases. The CDR3 length is 16 residues. Germline V gene sequence: CDR1 SGDLS, CDR2 YYNGEE.

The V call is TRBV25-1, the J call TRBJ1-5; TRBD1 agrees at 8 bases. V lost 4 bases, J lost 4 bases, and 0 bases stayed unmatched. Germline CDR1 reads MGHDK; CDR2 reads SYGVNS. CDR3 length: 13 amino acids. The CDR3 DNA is TGTGCCAGCAGTGGGACAGGGAATCAGCCCCAGCATTTT. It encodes CASSGTGNQPQHF. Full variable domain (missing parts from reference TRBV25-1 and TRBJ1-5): EADIYQTPRYLVIGTGKKITLECSQTMGHDKMYWYQQDPGMELHLIHYSYGVNSTEKGDLSSESTVSRIRTEHFPLTLESARPSHTSQYLCASSGTGNQPQHFGDGTRLSIL.

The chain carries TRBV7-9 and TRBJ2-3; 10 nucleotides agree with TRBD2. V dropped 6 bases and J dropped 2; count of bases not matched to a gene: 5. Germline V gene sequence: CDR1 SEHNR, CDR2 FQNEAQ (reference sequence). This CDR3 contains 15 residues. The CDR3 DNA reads TGTGCCAGCAGTACGACTAGCGGGCCCACAGATACGCAGTATTTT. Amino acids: CASSTTSGPTDTQYF.